These 4 T cell receptor beta chains were sequenced from one sample in a study of PD-1 blockade in classical Hodgkin lymphoma. The table came from immunoSEQ multiplex PCR; TCRdb's copy has only in-frame clones and leaves some out. The top ten hold approximately 2.5% of the sample, which has about 41,000 clones, approximately 67% seen once. Specified time point: cycle 4 day 1 (C4D1), after less than seven weeks of nivolumab. Relapse was seen in all patients after autologous stem cell transplantation, and brentuximab vedotin exposure was variable. The material sequenced was peripheral blood mononuclear cells (PBMCs), taken before the fourth cycle of nivolumab. The source is a human donor with classical Hodgkin lymphoma.

The chain links TRBV10-3 to TRBJ2-7, with D tentatively TRBD1 (5 bases). The germline CDR1 and CDR2 sequences are ENHRY and SYGVKD. V lost 0 bases and J 5 bases, leaving 11 bases between the germline ends. The CDR3 is made up of 14 amino acids. The CDR3 reads CAISESGIGDEQYF. The CDR3 region has the DNA TGTGCCATCAGTGAGTCGGGGATAGGGGACGAGCAGTACTTC.

CDR3 bases: TGTGCCACCAGCAGAGGGGGGACTACAGAAAACACCATATATTTT. Its translation: CATSRGGTTENTIYF. The gene calls are TRBV15 and TRBJ1-3, with a tentative D call TRBD1 (5 bases). Trimming pared 1 base from V and 6 bases from J, leaving 13 bases between. The CDR3 is 15 amino acids. Per germline, CDR1 LNHNV and CDR2 YYDKDF (reference sequence).

The V call is TRBV4-1, the J call TRBJ1-6, with D possibly TRBD1 on 6 matching bases. V dropped 1 base and J dropped 10 bases, with 20 bases sitting between them. Germline V gene data show CDR1 as MGHRA and CDR2 as YSYEKL. The CDR3 sequence is 17 residues long. CDR3 nucleotides: TGCGCCAGCAGCCAAGGACAGGCGGGACCCTTAGAATCACCCCTCCACTTT. Translated, it gives CASSQGQAGPLESPLHF.

The chain links TRBV7-2 to TRBJ1-5, with D perhaps TRBD1 (6 bases). This CDR3 comprises 15 residues. V gave up 5 bases and J gave up 1 base, with 12 bases separating them. Germline V CDR1 and CDR2: SGHTA, FQGNSA. The CDR3 reads CASSLVQGSNQPQHF. The CDR3 region has the DNA TGTGCCAGCAGCCTGGTGCAGGGGAGCAATCAGCCCCAGCATTTT.